This T cell receptor (beta chain) was identified during a study of blood T cell repertoires in COVID-19 (dated by TCRdb to the early 2020s). A note on the overall study: Collaborator samples came from the United States, Italy and Spain and covered acute and convalescent phases of COVID-19. The samples were drawn from the first 160 participants of the ongoing ImmuneRACE study and from over 950 subjects provided by 6 global collaborators. The material from the prospective study consisted of cDNA or gDNA derived from T cells, B-cell-depleted T cells, or PBMCs. Deeply sampled blood TCRbeta repertoires from subjects exposed to, actively infected with, or recovered from COVID-19 were included in the dataset. The sample metadata nearly always contained a de-identified subject ID, COVID-19 status, age in years and sex. Where HLA class I and class II types were available, the types were taken from metadata supplied by the sample provider, not from assay-based typing. The repertoires were made available in a free public database intended to serve as a resource for research on the immune response to SARS-CoV-2. What the research found in general, with its limitations: Clinical and demographic metadata were provided uncurated, with the amount varying by source and participant.

TCRbeta CDR3 regions were amplified from genomic DNA by means of the immunoSEQ Assay, a bias-controlled multiplex PCR. As for the authors' bioinformatics: The number of nucleated cells in each sample was estimated by amplification of reference gene primers within the assay. To quantify the absolute abundance of each unique TCRbeta CDR3 rearrangement, sequence reads were collapsed and filtered. For each sample, productive Simpson clonality was calculated by taking the square root of Simpson's diversity index across productive rearrangements. The immuneACCESS repertoire file appears here via TCRdb, limited to in-frame rearrangements. These files lack a portion of the clones; in checked studies, under half of the deficit traces to unresolved V genes, and the cause of the others is not known. The D gene and trimming were derived from the DNA, and the V and J assignments and clone size from that table. This sample has about 140,000 clones in its table, and 85% to 90% of those were observed once. The ten largest clones represent around 8.2% of the sample.

From the cysteine through the phenylalanine, the CDR3 covers 15 amino acids. The read is trimmed to its CDR3 DNA, 45 bases read in frame from base 1. Trimming takes 5 bases off V and 4 bases off J; junction bases not matched to a gene: 8. CDR1 is given as SEHNR and CDR2 as FQNEAQ, both from the germline V gene (reference sequence). Regarding this clone: The target of this receptor is not known. No base qualities exist here, and no much larger clone lies one base off it.

Each collaborating institution followed its own protocols to collect whole blood in K2EDTA tubes. For TCRbeta analysis, collaborators shipped samples as frozen whole blood, isolated PBMCs, or DNA extracted from either of those sample types. The TCR was taken from a woman aged 55 to 70 with acute or convalescent COVID-19. In this chain, TRBV7-9 is recombined with TRBJ1-5; TRBD1 agrees with 7 junctional bases. Sample: peripheral blood. The CDR3 sequence is CASSPGDSANQPQHF. The nucleotides are TGTGCCAGCAGCCCGGGGGACAGCGCTAATCAGCCCCAGCATTTT.